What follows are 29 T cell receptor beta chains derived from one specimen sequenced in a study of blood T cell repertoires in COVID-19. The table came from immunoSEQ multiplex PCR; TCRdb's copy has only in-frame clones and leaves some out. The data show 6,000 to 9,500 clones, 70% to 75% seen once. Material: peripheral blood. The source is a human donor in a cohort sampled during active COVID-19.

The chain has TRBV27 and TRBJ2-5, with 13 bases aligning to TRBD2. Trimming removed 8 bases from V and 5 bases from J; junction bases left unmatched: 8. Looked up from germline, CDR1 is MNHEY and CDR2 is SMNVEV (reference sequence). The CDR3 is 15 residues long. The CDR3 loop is CASQGLAGAGETQYF. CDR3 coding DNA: TGTGCCAGCCAAGGACTAGCGGGAGCCGGGGAGACCCAGTACTTC.

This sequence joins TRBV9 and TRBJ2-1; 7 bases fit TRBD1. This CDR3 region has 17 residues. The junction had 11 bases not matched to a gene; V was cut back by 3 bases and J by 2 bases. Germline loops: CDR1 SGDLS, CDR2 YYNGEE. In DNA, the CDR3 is TGTGCCAGCAGCGCACGTGGTGGGGACAGAGCCTACAATGAGCAGTTCTTC. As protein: CASSARGGDRAYNEQFF.

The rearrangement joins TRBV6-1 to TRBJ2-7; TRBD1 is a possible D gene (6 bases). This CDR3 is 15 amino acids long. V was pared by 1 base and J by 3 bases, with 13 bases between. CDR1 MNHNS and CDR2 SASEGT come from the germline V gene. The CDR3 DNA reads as TGTGCCAGCAGTGAAGAAAACACAGGGAGCTACGAGCAGTACTTC. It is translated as CASSEENTGSYEQYF.

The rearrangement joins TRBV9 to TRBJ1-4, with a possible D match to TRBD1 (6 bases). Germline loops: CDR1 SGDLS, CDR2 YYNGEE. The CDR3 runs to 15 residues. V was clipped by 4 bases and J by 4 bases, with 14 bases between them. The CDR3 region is CASSPRGTLNEKLFF. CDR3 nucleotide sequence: TGTGCCAGCAGCCCGCGAGGGACACTTAATGAAAAACTGTTTTTT.

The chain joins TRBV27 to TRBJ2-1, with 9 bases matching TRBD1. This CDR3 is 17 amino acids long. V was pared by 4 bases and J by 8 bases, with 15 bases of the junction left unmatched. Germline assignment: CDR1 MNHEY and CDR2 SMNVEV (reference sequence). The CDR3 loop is CASSSITGTGSFDEQFF. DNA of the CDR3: TGTGCCAGCAGTTCGATTACCGGGACAGGGTCCTTCGATGAGCAGTTCTTC.

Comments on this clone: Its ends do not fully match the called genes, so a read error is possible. CDR3 sequence: CASSDKGPPGNSSLHF. In nucleotides, the CDR3 is TGTGCCAGCAGTGATAAGGGGCCGCCTGGAAATTCATCCCTCCACTTT. This sequence joins TRBV2 and TRBJ1-6; perhaps TRBD1 as D (5 bases). Germline CDR1 and CDR2: SNHLY and FYNNEI. This CDR3 contains 16 residues.

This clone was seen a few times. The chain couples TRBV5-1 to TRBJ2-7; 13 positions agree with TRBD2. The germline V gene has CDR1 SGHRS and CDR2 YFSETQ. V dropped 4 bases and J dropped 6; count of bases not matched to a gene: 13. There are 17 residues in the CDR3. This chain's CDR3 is CASSPRAGLAGIGEQYF. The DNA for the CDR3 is TGCGCCAGCAGCCCACGAGCGGGACTAGCGGGAATCGGCGAGCAGTACTTC.

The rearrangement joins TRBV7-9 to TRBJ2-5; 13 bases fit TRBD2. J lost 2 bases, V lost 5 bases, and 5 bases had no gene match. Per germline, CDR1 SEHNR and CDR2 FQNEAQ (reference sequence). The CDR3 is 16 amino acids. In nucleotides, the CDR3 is TGTGCCAGCAGCCCCCGGACTAGCGGGAGACAAGAGACCCAGTACTTC. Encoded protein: CASSPRTSGRQETQYF.

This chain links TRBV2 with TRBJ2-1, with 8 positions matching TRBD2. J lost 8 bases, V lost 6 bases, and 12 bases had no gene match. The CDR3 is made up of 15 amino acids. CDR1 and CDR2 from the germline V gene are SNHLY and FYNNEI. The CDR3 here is CASREGSSGLYEQFF. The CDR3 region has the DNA TGTGCCAGCAGGGAGGGATCTAGCGGGCTCTATGAGCAGTTCTTC.

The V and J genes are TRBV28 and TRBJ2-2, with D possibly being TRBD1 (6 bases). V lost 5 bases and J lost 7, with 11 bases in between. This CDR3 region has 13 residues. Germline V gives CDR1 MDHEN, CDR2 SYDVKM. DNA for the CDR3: TGTGCCAGCAGTACAGGGAATGACGGGGAGCTGTTTTTT. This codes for CASSTGNDGELFF.

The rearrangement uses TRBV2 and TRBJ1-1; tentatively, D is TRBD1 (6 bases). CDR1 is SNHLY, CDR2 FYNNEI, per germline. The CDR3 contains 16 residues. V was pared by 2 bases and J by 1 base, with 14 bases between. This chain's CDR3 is CASSEFVRQANTEAFF. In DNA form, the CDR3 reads TGTGCCAGCAGTGAATTTGTGCGACAGGCGAACACTGAAGCTTTCTTT.

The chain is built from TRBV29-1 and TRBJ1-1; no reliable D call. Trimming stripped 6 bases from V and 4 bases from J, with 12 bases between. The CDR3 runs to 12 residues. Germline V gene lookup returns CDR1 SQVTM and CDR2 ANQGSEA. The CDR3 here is CSVAGSGTEAFF. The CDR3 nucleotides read TGCAGCGTCGCGGGTAGCGGCACTGAAGCTTTCTTT.

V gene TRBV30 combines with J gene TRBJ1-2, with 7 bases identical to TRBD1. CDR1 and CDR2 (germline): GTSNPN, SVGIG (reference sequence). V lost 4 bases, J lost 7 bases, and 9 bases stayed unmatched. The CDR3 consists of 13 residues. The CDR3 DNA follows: TGTGCCTGGACTACAACAGGGGCCTCTGGCTACACCTTC. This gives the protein CAWTTTGASGYTF.

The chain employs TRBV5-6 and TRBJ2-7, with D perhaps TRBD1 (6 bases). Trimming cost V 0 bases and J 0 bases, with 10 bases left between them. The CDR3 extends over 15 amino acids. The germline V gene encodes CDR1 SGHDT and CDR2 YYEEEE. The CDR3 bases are TGTGCCAGCAGCTTGGGGCCAGGGGTCTCCTACGAGCAGTACTTC. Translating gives CASSLGPGVSYEQYF.

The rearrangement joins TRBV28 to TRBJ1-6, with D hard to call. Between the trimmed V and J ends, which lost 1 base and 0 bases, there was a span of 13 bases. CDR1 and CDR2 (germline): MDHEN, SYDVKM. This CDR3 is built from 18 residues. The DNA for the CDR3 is TGTGCCAGCAGTTTATATCAAGTTTCTAGCTCCTATAATTCACCCCTCCACTTT. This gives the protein CASSLYQVSSSYNSPLHF.

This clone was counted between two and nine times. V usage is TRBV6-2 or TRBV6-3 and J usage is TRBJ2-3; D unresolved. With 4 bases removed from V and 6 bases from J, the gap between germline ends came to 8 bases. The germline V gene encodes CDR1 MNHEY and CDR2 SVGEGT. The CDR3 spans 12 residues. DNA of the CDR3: TGTGCCAGCAGTTCCCTAACGGATACGCAGTATTTT. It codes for CASSSLTDTQYF.

CDR3 nucleotides: TGTGCCAGCAGCGTAGATCGGGGCGGGGTATACAATGAGCAGTTCTTC. Protein product: CASSVDRGGVYNEQFF. This sequence joins TRBV9 and TRBJ2-1, with D perhaps matching TRBD2 (6 bases). Trimming removed 0 bases from V and 4 bases from J, with 14 bases in between. Germline lookup yields CDR1 SGDLS and CDR2 YYNGEE. CDR3 length: 16 residues.

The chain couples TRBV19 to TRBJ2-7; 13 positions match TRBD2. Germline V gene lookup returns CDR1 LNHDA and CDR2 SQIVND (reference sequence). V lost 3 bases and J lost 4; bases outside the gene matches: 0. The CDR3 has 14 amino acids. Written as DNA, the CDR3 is TGTGCCAGTAGTATGACTAGCGGGAGGTACGAGCAGTACTTC. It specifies CASSMTSGRYEQYF.

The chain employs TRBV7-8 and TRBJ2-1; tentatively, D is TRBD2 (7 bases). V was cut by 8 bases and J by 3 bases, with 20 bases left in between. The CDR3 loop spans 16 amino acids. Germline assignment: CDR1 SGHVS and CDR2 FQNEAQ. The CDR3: CASLGGSAGIYNEQFF. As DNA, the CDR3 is TGTGCCAGCCTAGGGGGGTCAGCGGGGATCTACAATGAGCAGTTCTTC.

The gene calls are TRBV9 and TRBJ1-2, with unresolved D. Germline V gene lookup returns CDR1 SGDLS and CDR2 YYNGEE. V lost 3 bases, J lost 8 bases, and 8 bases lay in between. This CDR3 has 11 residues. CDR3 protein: CASSASGGYTF. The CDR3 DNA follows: TGTGCCAGCAGCGCCTCCGGGGGCTACACCTTC.

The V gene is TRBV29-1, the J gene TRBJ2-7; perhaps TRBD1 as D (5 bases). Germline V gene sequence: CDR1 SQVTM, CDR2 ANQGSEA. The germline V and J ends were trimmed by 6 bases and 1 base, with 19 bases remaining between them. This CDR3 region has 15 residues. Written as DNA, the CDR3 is TGCAGCGTCCCACTTTTTTACAAGGGGTCCTACGAGCAGTACTTC. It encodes CSVPLFYKGSYEQYF.

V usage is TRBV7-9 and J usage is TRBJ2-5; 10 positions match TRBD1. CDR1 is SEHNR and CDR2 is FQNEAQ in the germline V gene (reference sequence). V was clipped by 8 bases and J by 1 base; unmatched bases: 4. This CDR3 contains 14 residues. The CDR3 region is CASLRTGGQETQYF. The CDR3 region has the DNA TGTGCCAGCTTGCGGACAGGGGGCCAAGAGACCCAGTACTTC.

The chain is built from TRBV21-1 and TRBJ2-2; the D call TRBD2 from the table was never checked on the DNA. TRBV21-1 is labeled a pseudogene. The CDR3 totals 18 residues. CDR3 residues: CASSTGLPARWSTGELFF. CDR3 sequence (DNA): TGTGCCAGCAGCACCGGACTCCCTGCACGCTGGAGCACCGGGGAGCTGTTTTTT.

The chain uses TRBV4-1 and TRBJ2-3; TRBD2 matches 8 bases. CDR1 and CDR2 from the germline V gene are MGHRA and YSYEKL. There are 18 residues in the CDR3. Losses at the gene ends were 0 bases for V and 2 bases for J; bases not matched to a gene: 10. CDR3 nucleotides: TGCGCCAGCAGCCAAGATATTAGGGCGGGAGGATTCACAGATACGCAGTATTTT. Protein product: CASSQDIRAGGFTDTQYF.

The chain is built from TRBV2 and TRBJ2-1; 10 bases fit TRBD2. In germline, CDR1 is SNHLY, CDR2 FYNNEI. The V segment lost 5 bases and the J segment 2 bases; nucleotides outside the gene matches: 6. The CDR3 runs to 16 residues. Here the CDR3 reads CASSRTSGTAYNEQFF. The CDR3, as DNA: TGTGCCAGCAGTAGGACTAGCGGCACCGCCTACAATGAGCAGTTCTTC.

The DNA of the CDR3 is TGTGCCACCAGTGATTCCGGACTTCCCGGGGAGCTGTTTTTT. It translates to CATSDSGLPGELFF. The chain recombines TRBV24-1 with TRBJ2-2; D is perhaps TRBD2 (5 bases). Germline V gene data show CDR1 as KGHDR and CDR2 as SFDVKD. The ends were cut back, 2 bases at V and 6 bases at J, with 9 bases in the middle. The CDR3 consists of 14 residues.

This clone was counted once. The CDR3, as DNA: TGTGCCAGCAGTGAAGGGCGGGAAATCGACGAGCAGTACTTC. Encoded protein: CASSEGREIDEQYF. The gene calls are TRBV25-1 and TRBJ2-7, with D tentatively TRBD2 (6 bases). V was cut by 2 bases and J by 5 bases, with 13 bases left in between. The CDR3 is made up of 14 amino acids. Germline V gene sequence: CDR1 MGHDK, CDR2 SYGVNS.

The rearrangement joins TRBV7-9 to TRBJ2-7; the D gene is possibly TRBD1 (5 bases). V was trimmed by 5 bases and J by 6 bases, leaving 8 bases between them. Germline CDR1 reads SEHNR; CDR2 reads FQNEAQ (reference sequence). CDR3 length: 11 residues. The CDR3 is CASSQGREQYF. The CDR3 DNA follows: TGTGCCAGCAGCCAGGGTCGCGAGCAGTACTTC.

CDR3 coding DNA: TGTGCCAGCAGCGAAAACCCCGCGAGGGGGCAAGAGACCCAGTACTTC. Its translation: CASSENPARGQETQYF. The V gene is TRBV9, the J gene TRBJ2-5, with D perhaps TRBD1 (6 bases). Trimming cost V 3 bases and J 2 bases, with 17 bases left between them. The CDR3 totals 16 residues. Germline assignment: CDR1 SGDLS and CDR2 YYNGEE.